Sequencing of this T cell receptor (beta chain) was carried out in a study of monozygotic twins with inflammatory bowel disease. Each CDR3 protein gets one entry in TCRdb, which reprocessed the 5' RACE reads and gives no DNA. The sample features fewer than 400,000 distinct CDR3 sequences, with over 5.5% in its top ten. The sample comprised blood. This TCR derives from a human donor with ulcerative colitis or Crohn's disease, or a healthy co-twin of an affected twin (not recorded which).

This chain's CDR3 is CASSSSTSGDKNIQYF. The chain is built from TRBV7-2 and TRBJ2-4; TCRdb gives TRBD2 as the D gene, but with no DNA this cannot be confirmed. The germline V gene encodes CDR1 SGHTA and CDR2 FQGNSA. The CDR3 spans 16 residues.